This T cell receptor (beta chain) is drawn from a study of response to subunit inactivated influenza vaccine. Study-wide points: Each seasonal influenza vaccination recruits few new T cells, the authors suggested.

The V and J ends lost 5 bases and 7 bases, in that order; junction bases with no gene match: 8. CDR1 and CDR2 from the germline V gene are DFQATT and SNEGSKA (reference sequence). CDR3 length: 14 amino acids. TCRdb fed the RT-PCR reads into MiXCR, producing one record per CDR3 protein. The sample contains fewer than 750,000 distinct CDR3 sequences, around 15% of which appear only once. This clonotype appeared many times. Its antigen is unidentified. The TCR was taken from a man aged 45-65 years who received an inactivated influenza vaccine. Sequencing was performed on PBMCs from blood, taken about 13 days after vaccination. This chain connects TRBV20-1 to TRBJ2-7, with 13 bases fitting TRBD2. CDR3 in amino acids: CSADGLAGEREQYF. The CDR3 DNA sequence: TGCAGTGCTGATGGACTAGCGGGAGAGCGTGAGCAGTACTTC.